This TCR beta chain was captured in a study of CD8+CD57+ T cells in acquired aplastic anemia. The CDR3 extends over 17 amino acids. V was cut by 8 bases and J by 0 bases, with 18 bases left in between. From germline, CDR1 is SGHTS and CDR2 YDEGEE. This clonotype was detected once. CDR3 and TCR beta VDJ profiling relied on genomic DNA as the template. TCRdb processed the reads anew with MiXCR; each CDR3 protein has one entry. This table has under 200,000 distinct CDR3 sequences, under 75% appearing once. This chain links TRBV5-8 with TRBJ2-6; TRBD1 is a possible D gene (5 bases). Sequencing input: sorted CD4+, CD8+, or CD8+CD57+ T cells (not recorded which) from PBMCs. The sequence was collected from a human donor in good health. CDR3 nucleotides: TGTGCCAGGAAGTTCTGGGGCAGGCGCTCTGGGGCCAACGTCCTGACTTTC. The encoded protein is CARKFWGRRSGANVLTF.